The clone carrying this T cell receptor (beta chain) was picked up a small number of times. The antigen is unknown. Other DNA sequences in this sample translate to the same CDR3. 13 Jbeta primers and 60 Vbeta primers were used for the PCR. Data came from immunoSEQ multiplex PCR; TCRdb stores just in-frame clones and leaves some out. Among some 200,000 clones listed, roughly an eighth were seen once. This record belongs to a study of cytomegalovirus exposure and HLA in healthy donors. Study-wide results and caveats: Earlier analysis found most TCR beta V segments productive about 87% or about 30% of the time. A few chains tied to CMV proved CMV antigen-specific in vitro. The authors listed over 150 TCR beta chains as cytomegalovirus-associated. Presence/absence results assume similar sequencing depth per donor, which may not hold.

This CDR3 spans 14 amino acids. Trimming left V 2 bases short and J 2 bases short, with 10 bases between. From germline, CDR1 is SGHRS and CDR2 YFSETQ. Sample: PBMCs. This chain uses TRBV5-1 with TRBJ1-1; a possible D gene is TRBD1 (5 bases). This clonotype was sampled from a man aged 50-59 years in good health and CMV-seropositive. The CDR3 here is CASSFGQGNTEAFF. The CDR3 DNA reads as TGCGCCAGCAGCTTCGGCCAGGGAAACACTGAAGCTTTCTTT.